Following are 23 T cell receptor beta chains from one sample sequenced in a study of cytomegalovirus exposure and HLA in healthy donors. The PCR made use of 60 Vbeta and 13 Jbeta primers. This table comes from immunoSEQ multiplex PCR, and its TCRdb copy is limited to in-frame clones, with some not included. The sample has under 150,000 clones, about 80% seen once. The source material was PBMCs. The receptors come from a boy younger than 10 in good health and CMV-seronegative.

The chain employs TRBV19 and TRBJ1-5; 8 bases align to TRBD1. V lost 3 bases to trimming and J lost 1 base; unmatched junction nucleotides: 2. Germline values: CDR1 LNHDA, CDR2 SQIVND (reference sequence). There are 15 residues in the CDR3. CDR3 loop: CASSIDRGSNQPQHF. The CDR3 DNA reads TGTGCCAGTAGTATTGACAGGGGAAGCAATCAGCCCCAGCATTTT.

This rearrangement joins TRBV4-3 to TRBJ1-2; 7 bases are a match to TRBD1. The length of the CDR3 is 15 residues. Looked up from germline, CDR1 is LGHNA and CDR2 is YSLEER. Germline trimming cut 0 bases from V and 5 bases from J; bases unmatched to any gene: 6. The CDR3 DNA reads TGCGCCAGCAGCCAAGATCGGGACAGCAGATATGGCTACACCTTC. It is translated as CASSQDRDSRYGYTF.

The J gene is TRBJ1-1, the V gene TRBV7-9; D remains ambiguous. This CDR3 has 12 residues. The germline gives CDR1 SEHNR, CDR2 FQNEAQ (reference sequence). Trimming left V 9 bases short and J 0 bases short, with 8 bases between. CDR3 loop: CARAGLNTEAFF. The CDR3 DNA is TGTGCCAGGGCAGGTCTGAACACTGAAGCTTTCTTT.

The chain joins TRBV6-1 to TRBJ1-2, with a possible D match to TRBD1 (6 bases). CDR1 is MNHNS and CDR2 is SASEGT in the germline V gene. The CDR3 is made up of 12 amino acids. Between the trimmed V and J ends, which lost 6 bases and 8 bases, there was a span of 13 bases. CDR3 amino acids: CASRTAGGGYTF. CDR3 in DNA: TGTGCCAGCAGAACCGCGGGGGGCGGCTACACCTTC.

The chain links TRBV19 to TRBJ2-7, with unresolved D. The germline CDR1 and CDR2 sequences are LNHDA and SQIVND (reference sequence). V lost 1 base to trimming and J lost 2 bases, with 12 bases between them. The CDR3 runs 15 residues. The CDR3 loop reads CASSIVGSYTYEQYF. The DNA of the CDR3 is TGTGCCAGTAGTATAGTGGGCAGTTACACCTACGAGCAGTACTTC.

The chain has TRBV7-3 and TRBJ2-3; a possible D gene is TRBD1 (6 bases). The CDR3 covers 14 residues. Deletions cut 5 bases from V and 0 bases from J, with 9 bases between. Germline CDR1 is SGHTA and CDR2 is FQGTGA. This chain's CDR3 is CASSLQGSTDTQYF. The CDR3 bases are TGTGCCAGCAGCCTTCAGGGGAGCACAGATACGCAGTATTTT.

V usage is TRBV7-3 and J usage is TRBJ2-5; D gene unclear. The CDR3 sequence is 13 residues long. V lost 2 bases and J 2 bases, leaving 6 bases between the germline ends. Looked up from germline, CDR1 is SGHTA and CDR2 is FQGTGA. Here the CDR3 reads CASSLGSQETQYF. The CDR3 DNA sequence: TGTGCCAGCAGCTTAGGCAGTCAAGAGACCCAGTACTTC.

In DNA, the CDR3 is TGCGCCAGCAGCCCGTACAGACAGCTGATGAACACTGAAGCTTTCTTT. Its protein is CASSPYRQLMNTEAFF. The V gene is TRBV4-1, the J gene TRBJ1-1, with D maybe TRBD1 (5 bases). V was cut by 4 bases and J by 0 bases, with 15 bases left in between. The CDR3 spans 16 residues. Germline CDR1 is MGHRA and CDR2 is YSYEKL.

This chain connects TRBV7-9 to TRBJ1-1; D remains ambiguous. The CDR3 is 13 residues long. Trimming took 5 bases from V and 10 from J, leaving 17 bases between them. CDR1 and CDR2 from the germline V gene are SEHNR and FQNEAQ (reference sequence). The CDR3 sequence: CASSLREAPRAFF. In nucleotides, the CDR3 is TGTGCCAGCAGCCTTAGGGAGGCACCCCGAGCTTTCTTT.

This chain uses TRBV4-2 with TRBJ2-7; no clear D. Germline loops: CDR1 LGHNA, CDR2 YNFKEQ. The CDR3 has 13 amino acids. V lost 5 bases, J lost 2 bases, and 10 bases lay in between. The CDR3 is CASSLEPPYEQYF. Written as DNA, the CDR3 is TGTGCCAGCAGCTTGGAGCCTCCCTACGAGCAGTACTTC.

In this sample, this clone turned up once. As DNA, the CDR3 is TGTGCCAGCAGTTCCTCCCGGGACAGGGGGCGGTTTCAGCCCCAGCATTTT. Translating gives CASSSSRDRGRFQPQHF. The genes are TRBV27 and TRBJ1-5; TRBD1 aligns across 12 bases. Trimming cost V 4 bases and J 6 bases; bases outside gene matches: 10. Germline assignment: CDR1 MNHEY and CDR2 SMNVEV (reference sequence). This CDR3 comprises 17 residues.

This chain links TRBV30 with TRBJ2-7, with D unresolved. Trimming left V 3 bases short and J 4 bases short, with 13 bases between. Per the germline V gene, CDR1 is GTSNPN and CDR2 is SVGIG (reference sequence). The CDR3 extends over 13 amino acids. DNA for the CDR3: TGTGCCTGGAGCCAGGTTTCTGGATACGAGCAGTACGTC. It encodes CAWSQVSGYEQYV.

The CDR3 is CASSERASGGGDTQYF. In nucleotides, the CDR3 is TGTGCCAGCAGTGAACGAGCGAGCGGGGGCGGAGATACGCAGTATTTT. The chain employs TRBV2 and TRBJ2-3; 8 bases are shared with TRBD2. V was clipped by 2 bases and J by 5 bases; unmatched bases: 9. This CDR3 spans 16 amino acids. Germline CDR1 is SNHLY and CDR2 is FYNNEI.

With regard to this clone: At the DNA level, this CDR3 is encoded by other sequences in the same sample as well. The rearrangement links TRBV27 to TRBJ1-5, with D hard to call. Trimming took off 6 bases at V and 1 base at J, with 13 bases between the two ends. The CDR3 sequence is 15 residues long. Germline CDR1 MNHEY, CDR2 SMNVEV (reference sequence). CDR3: CASSFSGKSNQPQHF. As DNA, the CDR3 is TGTGCCAGCAGCTTCTCGGGGAAGAGCAATCAGCCCCAGCATTTT.

V and J are TRBV6-1 and TRBJ1-2, with TRBD1 matching 7 bases. Trimming took 0 bases from V and 7 from J; bases not matched to a gene: 5. The CDR3 loop spans 14 amino acids. Germline CDR1 MNHNS, CDR2 SASEGT. CDR3 loop: CASSEATGFAGYTF. CDR3 in DNA: TGTGCCAGCAGTGAAGCGACAGGGTTTGCTGGCTACACCTTC.

The rearrangement joins TRBV21-1 to TRBJ2-7; TRBD1, as called in the table, went unchecked against the DNA. TRBV21-1 is a listed pseudogene. CDR3 length: 19 amino acids. For the CDR3, the DNA is TGTGCCAGCAGCAAATCAGGGGAGGACAGGGGCGACCTAAACTACGAGCAGTACTTC. Protein: CASSKSGEDRGDLNYEQYF.

This rearrangement joins TRBV28 to TRBJ1-4, with no clear D. The CDR3 loop spans 13 amino acids. Trimming left V 4 bases short and J 12 bases short, with 15 bases between. Germline assignment: CDR1 MDHEN and CDR2 SYDVKM. DNA of the CDR3: TGTGCCAGCAGTTACCTTCTAATGAATGAACTGTTTTTT. It encodes CASSYLLMNELFF.

The J gene is TRBJ2-5, the V gene TRBV30; D possibly corresponds to TRBD1 (5 bases). The germline V gene has CDR1 GTSNPN and CDR2 SVGIG (reference sequence). The CDR3 runs 13 residues. The germline V and J ends were trimmed by 2 bases and 2 bases, with 9 bases remaining between them. CDR3 amino acids: CAWSQNRQETQYF. CDR3 DNA: TGTGCCTGGAGTCAAAACAGGCAAGAGACCCAGTACTTC.

The chain joins TRBV6-5 to TRBJ1-2, with 9 bases aligning to TRBD1. CDR3 length equals 15 residues. Per the germline V gene, CDR1 is MNHEY and CDR2 is SVGAGI. J gave up 8 bases and V 5 bases, and 12 bases lay outside the gene matches. CDR3 sequence reads: CASSKKQGALGGYTF. CDR3 in DNA: TGTGCCAGCAGTAAGAAACAGGGGGCGCTTGGCGGCTACACCTTC.

CDR3 region: CASSWQSTEKLFF. CDR3 nucleotides: TGTGCCAGTAGTTGGCAAAGTACTGAAAAACTGTTTTTT. The chain employs TRBV19 and TRBJ1-4; D gene ambiguous. CDR3 length: 13 residues. Trimming left V 5 bases short and J 7 bases short, with 11 bases between. CDR1 is LNHDA and CDR2 is SQIVND in the germline V gene (reference sequence).

This chain connects TRBV10-3 to TRBJ2-1, with 7 positions matching TRBD2. V was pared by 0 bases and J by 3 bases, with 5 bases of the junction left unmatched. CDR1 is ENHRY, CDR2 SYGVKD, per germline. The CDR3 is 16 amino acids. In DNA, the CDR3 is TGTGCCATCAGTGAGTCAGATGGGGGGGACTACAATGAGCAGTTCTTC. Its translation is CAISESDGGDYNEQFF.

This chain links TRBV2 with TRBJ1-6; TRBD1 agrees at 7 bases. The junction had 7 bases not matched to a gene; V was cut back by 5 bases and J by 6 bases. The germline V gene has CDR1 SNHLY and CDR2 FYNNEI. The CDR3 is 15 residues long. The CDR3 DNA reads TGTGCCAGCAGTCAAGACAGGGCCCCTAATTCACCCCTCCACTTT. The encoded protein is CASSQDRAPNSPLHF.

The chain recombines TRBV7-9 with TRBJ1-5; 9 bases map to TRBD1. The ends lost 1 base at V and 4 bases at J; junction bases unmatched: 5. The germline V gene encodes CDR1 SEHNR and CDR2 FQNEAQ (reference sequence). This CDR3 has 16 amino acids. CDR3 in amino acids: CASSLDKGQGNQPQHF. In nucleotides, the CDR3 is TGTGCCAGCAGCTTAGATAAGGGACAGGGAAATCAGCCCCAGCATTTT.